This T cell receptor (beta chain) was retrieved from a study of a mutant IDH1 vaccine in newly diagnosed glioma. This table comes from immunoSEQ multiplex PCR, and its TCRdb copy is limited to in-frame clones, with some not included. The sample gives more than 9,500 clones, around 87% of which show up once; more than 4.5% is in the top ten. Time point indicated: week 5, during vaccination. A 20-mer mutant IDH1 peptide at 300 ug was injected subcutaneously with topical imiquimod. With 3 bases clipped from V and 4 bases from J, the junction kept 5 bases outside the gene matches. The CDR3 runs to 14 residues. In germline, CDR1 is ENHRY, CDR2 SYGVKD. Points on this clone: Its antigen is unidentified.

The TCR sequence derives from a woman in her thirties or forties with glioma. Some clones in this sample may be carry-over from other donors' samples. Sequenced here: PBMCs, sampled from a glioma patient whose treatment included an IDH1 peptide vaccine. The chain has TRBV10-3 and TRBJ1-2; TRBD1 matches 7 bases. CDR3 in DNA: TGTGCCATCAGTGAAGGACAGGCCCCCTATGGCTACACCTTC. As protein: CAISEGQAPYGYTF.